The 21 T cell receptor beta chains below were found in one sample sequenced in a study of shared clonotypes between healthy human individuals. This table comes from immunoSEQ multiplex PCR, and its TCRdb copy is limited to in-frame clones, with some not included. The sample records 2 million to 3 million clones, 80% to 95% being singletons. Sequencing used naive CD4+ T cells from PBMCs. Sample subset: CD45RA+ positively selected. The receptors come from a man younger than 35 in good health. Some clones in this sample may be carry-over from other donors' samples.

The gene calls are TRBV28 and TRBJ1-2; possibly TRBD1 for D (5 bases). The V end was cut by 1 base, the J end by 2 bases, with 8 bases between. Looked up from germline, CDR1 is MDHEN and CDR2 is SYDVKM. This CDR3 comprises 14 residues. The CDR3: CASSLYQGNYGYTF. DNA of the CDR3: TGTGCCAGCAGTTTATATCAGGGCAACTATGGCTACACCTTC.

Turning to this clone: It is unclear where the CDR3 begins or ends on the DNA, so no DNA is shown, and the CDR3 is as TCRdb lists it. The rearrangement joins TRBV30 to TRBJ2-7; the D segment call TRBD1 is taken from the table without a DNA check. Including both end residues, the CDR3 is 13 amino acids long. Looked up from germline, CDR1 is GTSNPN and CDR2 is SVGIG (reference sequence). CDR3 in amino acids: CAWAEGTGGRLYF.

This sequence joins TRBV6-5 and TRBJ2-5; possible D gene TRBD2, 5 bases. The DNA matches TRBJ2-7 better at its end, which makes the J call doubtful. Germline loops: CDR1 MNHEY, CDR2 SVGAGI. The CDR3 consists of 15 residues. CDR3 loop: CASSYSREGTYEQYF. Here the CDR3 DNA reads TGTGCCAGCAGTTATTCCCGGGAAGGGACCTACGAGCAGTACTTC.

This rearrangement joins TRBV7-3 to TRBJ1-2; D not resolved. CDR1 and CDR2 from the germline V gene are SGHTA and FQGTGA. Trimming shortened V by 2 bases and J by 5 bases, and 18 bases separated the two germline ends. The CDR3 is 16 amino acids. The CDR3 DNA reads as TGTGCCAGCAGCTTATCAGGCAGCCGCGGAGGATATGGCTACACCTTC. Its protein product is CASSLSGSRGGYGYTF.

In its sample, this clone was seen once. V is TRBV7-3 and J is TRBJ2-1, with D possibly TRBD2 on 6 matching bases. CDR1 is SGHTA, CDR2 FQGTGA, per germline. CDR3 length: 12 amino acids. V shed 9 bases and J shed 10 bases, with 16 bases lying between them. In DNA form, the CDR3 reads TGTGCCAGTAACCCGGGGGAAGGGGAGCAGTTCTTC. The encoded protein is CASNPGEGEQFF. Full variable domain (missing parts from reference TRBV7-3 and TRBJ2-1): GAGVSQTPSNKVTEKGKYVELRCDPISGHTALYWYRQSLGQGPEFLIYFQGTGAADDSGLPNDRFFAVRPEGSVSTLKIQRTERGDSAVYLCASNPGEGEQFFGPGTRLTVL.

This clone was detected only once. CDR3 loop: CASSLPPAHHMNEQFF. CDR3 DNA sequence: TGTGCCAGCAGCCTCCCCCCGGCCCATCACATGAATGAGCAGTTCTTC. This chain joins TRBV11-2 and TRBJ2-1; no firm D call. Germline V gene sequence: CDR1 SGHAT, CDR2 FQNNGV. V was trimmed by 5 bases and J by 7 bases, leaving 21 bases between them. CDR3 size: 16 residues. Supplemented by reference TRBV11-2 and TRBJ2-1, the full variable domain reads EAGVAQSPRYKIIEKRQSVAFWCNPISGHATLYWYQQILGQGPKLLIQFQNNGVVDDSQLPKDRFSAERLKGVDSTLKIQPAKLEDSAVYLCASSLPPAHHMNEQFFGPGTRLTVL.

The chain combines TRBV6-5 with TRBJ2-4; possible D gene TRBD2, 6 bases. Germline-derived CDR1 and CDR2 are MNHEY and SVGAGI. CDR3 length equals 15 residues. Trimming shortened V by 0 bases and J by 3 bases, and 9 bases separated the two germline ends. In nucleotides, the CDR3 is TGTGCCAGCAGTTACTCGGCCGGGGGCAAAAACATTCAGTACTTC. Protein: CASSYSAGGKNIQYF.

CDR3: CASSLLQGLDTQYF. CDR3 nucleotides: TGTGCCAGCAGTCTCCTACAGGGTTTAGATACGCAGTATTTT. J is TRBJ2-3 and V is TRBV28; TRBD1 might be the D (6 bases). The V end lost 5 bases, the J end lost 5 bases, and 14 bases lay between the germline ends. The CDR3 length is 14 residues. Germline loops: CDR1 MDHEN, CDR2 SYDVKM. Complete variable domain (other parts from reference TRBV28 and TRBJ2-3): DVKVTQSSRYLVKRTGEKVFLECVQDMDHENMFWYRQDPGLGLRLIYFSYDVKMKEKGDIPEGYSVSREKKERFSLILESASTNQTSMYLCASSLLQGLDTQYFGPGTRLTVL.

This chain connects TRBV10-3 to TRBJ2-7; TRBD1 agrees at 7 bases. The CDR3 length is 15 residues. J lost 0 bases, V lost 8 bases, and 10 bases had no gene match. Germline values: CDR1 ENHRY, CDR2 SYGVKD. The CDR3 reads CAIRPPGQPSYEQYF. The CDR3 coding sequence is TGTGCCATCCGCCCTCCGGGACAGCCCTCCTACGAGCAGTACTTC.

The chain combines TRBV2 with TRBJ1-2, with D possibly matching TRBD1 (5 bases). CDR1 and CDR2 (germline): SNHLY, FYNNEI. V was cut by 7 bases and J by 2 bases, with 11 bases left in between. This CDR3 is built from 13 residues. The CDR3 reads CASTPEGNYGYTF. The DNA of the CDR3 is TGTGCCAGCACCCCAGAGGGGAACTATGGCTACACCTTC.

A note on this clone: The same CDR3 arises from other DNA sequences in this sample as well. V and J are TRBV28 and TRBJ1-1, with D possibly TRBD1 on 5 matching bases. The CDR3 is made up of 14 amino acids. V lost 3 bases, J lost 0 bases, and 8 bases lay in between. The germline V gene encodes CDR1 MDHEN and CDR2 SYDVKM. Here the CDR3 reads CASSLGLMNTEAFF. The CDR3 region has the DNA TGTGCCAGCAGTTTGGGGCTTATGAACACTGAAGCTTTCTTT. Full variable domain (missing parts from reference TRBV28 and TRBJ1-1): DVKVTQSSRYLVKRTGEKVFLECVQDMDHENMFWYRQDPGLGLRLIYFSYDVKMKEKGDIPEGYSVSREKKERFSLILESASTNQTSMYLCASSLGLMNTEAFFGQGTRLTVV.

The genes are TRBV7-2 and TRBJ1-3; TRBD1 aligns across 7 bases. Germline lookup yields CDR1 SGHTA and CDR2 FQGNSA. The CDR3 contains 15 residues. V lost 5 bases and J lost 2; bases outside the gene matches: 6. The CDR3 here is CASSLWTGAGNTIYF. The CDR3 bases are TGTGCCAGCAGCCTCTGGACAGGTGCTGGAAACACCATATATTTT.

V usage is TRBV7-9 and J usage is TRBJ2-3; 7 bases are shared with TRBD2. Germline V lookup: CDR1 SEHNR, CDR2 FQNEAQ (reference sequence). The CDR3 spans 16 residues. After removal of 1 base from V and 6 bases from J, the junction contained 10 bases not matched to a gene. The CDR3 DNA follows: TGTGCCAGCAGCTTAGTTTCTAGCGGTGCGAGGGATACGCAGTATTTT. This codes for CASSLVSSGARDTQYF.

The gene calls are TRBV29-1 and TRBJ1-2; D is undetermined. V was shortened by 4 bases and J by 8 bases, with 17 bases between the two germline ends. In germline, CDR1 is SQVTM, CDR2 ANQGSEA. The CDR3 covers 13 residues. The CDR3 loop reads CSVAEYITEGYTF. The CDR3 nucleotides read TGCAGCGTTGCAGAGTACATAACTGAAGGCTACACCTTC.

The gene calls are TRBV9 and TRBJ2-1; 16 bases fit TRBD2. The CDR3 covers 21 residues. Losses at the gene ends were 3 bases for V and 0 bases for J; bases not matched to a gene: 12. Germline lookup yields CDR1 SGDLS and CDR2 YYNGEE. CDR3 amino acids: CASSGPPRGTSGRVSYNEQFF. CDR3 nucleotide sequence: TGTGCCAGCAGCGGACCTCCAAGAGGGACTAGCGGGAGGGTCTCCTACAATGAGCAGTTCTTC.

Of note for this clone: Other DNA sequences of this sample code for an identical CDR3. The chain carries TRBV2 and TRBJ1-5, with a weak D call TRBD1 (5 bases). The CDR3 extends over 13 amino acids. Trimming removed 5 bases from V and 4 bases from J, with 9 bases in between. Per the germline V gene, CDR1 is SNHLY and CDR2 is FYNNEI. CDR3 coding DNA: TGTGCCAGCAGTCAAGACAGTAATCAGCCCCAGCATTTT. Its translation is CASSQDSNQPQHF.

The chain has TRBV25-1 and TRBJ1-4; D might be TRBD1 (6 bases). The CDR3 loop spans 15 amino acids. CDR1 is MGHDK and CDR2 is SYGVNS in the germline V gene. V was shortened by 4 bases and J by 7 bases, with 16 bases between the two germline ends. The CDR3 region is CASSGFRGGGEKLFF. The CDR3, as DNA: TGTGCCAGCAGTGGATTTAGGGGGGGAGGTGAAAAACTGTTTTTT.

The J gene is TRBJ1-1, the V gene TRBV30, with 7 positions matching TRBD1. Trimming removed 4 bases from V and 5 bases from J; junction bases left unmatched: 4. This CDR3 has 12 amino acids. Germline assignment: CDR1 GTSNPN and CDR2 SVGIG (reference sequence). CDR3 sequence (DNA): TGTGCCTGGACAGGGGGTTGGACTGAAGCTTTCTTT. This encodes CAWTGGWTEAFF.

Worth noting for this clone: The same CDR3 arises from other DNA sequences in this sample as well. V is TRBV30 and J is TRBJ2-7; tentative D call: TRBD2 (5 bases). CDR1 and CDR2 from the germline V gene are GTSNPN and SVGIG (reference sequence). The germline V and J ends were trimmed by 5 bases and 2 bases, with 10 bases remaining between them. The CDR3 runs 12 residues. The CDR3 region is CAWGGQAYEQYF. DNA of the CDR3: TGTGCCTGGGGCGGGCAAGCCTACGAGCAGTACTTC.

V is TRBV7-2 and J is TRBJ2-3; 13 positions agree with TRBD2. The CDR3 has 16 residues. Germline V gives CDR1 SGHTA, CDR2 FQGNSA. The V segment lost 4 bases and the J segment 4 bases; nucleotides outside the gene matches: 5. CDR3 DNA: TGTGCCAGCAGCTGGACTAGCGGGAGAACCGCAGATACGCAGTATTTT. This translates into CASSWTSGRTADTQYF.

The chain links TRBV28 to TRBJ2-3; 11 nucleotides line up with TRBD2. Germline V gives CDR1 MDHEN, CDR2 SYDVKM. The CDR3 totals 17 residues. After removal of 5 bases from V and 4 bases from J, the junction contained 11 bases not matched to a gene. CDR3 in DNA: TGTGCCAGCAGTCCCTACCGACTAGCGGGAAGGGCAGATACGCAGTATTTT. Protein: CASSPYRLAGRADTQYF.